This is a list of T cell receptor beta chains from one sample in a study of T cell repertoires in cytomegalovirus infection. TCRdb recomputed calls from the reads with MiXCR, one row per CDR3 protein. This table has 510,000 or so distinct CDR3 sequences, roughly 29% appearing once. Sequencing was performed on PBMCs. The receptors originated from a human donor in good health (CMV status not recorded). Some clones in this sample may be carry-over from other donors' samples. CDR3s include the opening cysteine and the closing phenylalanine or tryptophan. Fields, in order: D gene, V gene, clone size, J gene, CDR3 protein, CDR3 DNA. A D gene is named only where the DNA matches it firmly. Clone sizes are given selectively: once, few, many, or a class where the clone is expanded.

>-|TRBV20-1|few|TRBJ2-1
CSGAGNNEQFF
TGCAGTGGGGCGGGGAACAATGAGCAGTTCTTC
>-|TRBV7-2|few|TRBJ2-7
CASGPGHSAYEQYF
TGTGCCAGCGGCCCGGGACATTCGGCCTACGAGCAGTACTTC
>-|TRBV5-1|-|TRBJ2-2
CASSQALSGTGELFF
TGCGCCAGCAGCCAGGCCCTAAGCGGGACCGGGGAGCTGTTTTTT
>TRBD2|TRBV10-3|-|TRBJ2-3
CAISGLPGLAGESDTQYF
TGTGCCATCAGTGGCTTGCCGGGACTAGCGGGAGAGTCGGATACGCAGTATTTT
>-|TRBV18|few|TRBJ1-1
CASSAAAGRGEAFF
TGTGCCAGCTCAGCGGCGGCGGGCCGAGGTGAAGCTTTCTTT
>TRBD2|TRBV20-1|-|TRBJ2-1
CSARLAGRYNEQFF
TGCAGTGCCCGACTAGCGGGCCGCTACAATGAGCAGTTCTTC
>-|TRBV11-3|many|TRBJ2-1
CASSVWDDRRFF
TGTGCCAGCAGCGTCTGGGACGACCGCCGGTTCTTC
>-|TRBV25-1|-|TRBJ1-6
CASSESPGVRDSPLHF
TGTGCCAGCAGTGAATCCCCGGGGGTCAGGGACTCACCCCTCCACTTT
>-|TRBV7-2|few|TRBJ2-2
CASSWIGEAGELFF
TGTGCCAGCAGCTGGATTGGAGAGGCCGGGGAGCTGTTTTTT
>TRBD1|TRBV7-6|many|TRBJ1-5
CASSPGGLNQPQHF
TGTGCCAGCAGCCCAGGGGGGCTCAATCAGCCCCAGCATTTT
>-|TRBV14|few|TRBJ2-3
CASSPRRQWDTQYF
TGTGCCAGCAGTCCGCGGCGACAGTGGGATACGCAGTATTTT
>-|TRBV12-3/TRBV12-4|-|TRBJ1-5
CASSLAPTANQPQHF
TGTGCCAGCAGTTTAGCGCCGACAGCCAATCAGCCCCAGCATTTT
>TRBD2|TRBV19|-|TRBJ2-7
CASSQSGLAASYEQYF
TGTGCCAGTAGCCAAAGTGGACTAGCGGCTTCCTACGAGCAGTACTTC
>-|TRBV7-2|many|TRBJ1-1
CASSLVVGLNTEAFF
TGTGCCAGCAGCTTAGTGGTGGGCTTGAACACTGAAGCTTTCTTT
>-|TRBV5-4|-|TRBJ1-2
CATPTGGAMGYTF
TGTGCCACCCCGACCGGGGGGGCGATGGGCTACACCTTC
>TRBD1|TRBV18|few|TRBJ2-3
CASSPPPGQLTDTQYF
TGTGCCAGCTCACCACCACCGGGACAGCTCACAGATACGCAGTATTTT
>TRBD2|TRBV7-8|many|TRBJ2-7
CASSASGTSDYEQYF
TGTGCCAGCAGCGCCTCCGGGACTAGCGACTACGAGCAGTACTTC
>-|TRBV29-1|-|TRBJ1-1
CSVGGRRETEAFF
TGCAGCGTTGGGGGAAGACGAGAGACTGAAGCTTTCTTT